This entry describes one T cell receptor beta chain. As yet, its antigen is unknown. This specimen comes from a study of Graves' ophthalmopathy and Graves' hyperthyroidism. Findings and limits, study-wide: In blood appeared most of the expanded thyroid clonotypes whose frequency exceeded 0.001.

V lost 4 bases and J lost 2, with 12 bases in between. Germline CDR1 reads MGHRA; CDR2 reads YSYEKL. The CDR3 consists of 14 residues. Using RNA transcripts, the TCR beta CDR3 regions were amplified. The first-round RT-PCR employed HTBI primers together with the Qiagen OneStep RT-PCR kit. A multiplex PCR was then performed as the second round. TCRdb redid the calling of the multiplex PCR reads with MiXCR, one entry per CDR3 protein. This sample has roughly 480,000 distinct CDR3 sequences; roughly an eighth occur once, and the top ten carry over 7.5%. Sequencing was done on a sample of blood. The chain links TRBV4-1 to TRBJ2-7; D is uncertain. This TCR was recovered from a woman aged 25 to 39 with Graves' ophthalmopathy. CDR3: CASSRLPGTYEQYF. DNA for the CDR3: TGCGCCAGCAGCCGACTCCCAGGCACCTACGAGCAGTACTTC.